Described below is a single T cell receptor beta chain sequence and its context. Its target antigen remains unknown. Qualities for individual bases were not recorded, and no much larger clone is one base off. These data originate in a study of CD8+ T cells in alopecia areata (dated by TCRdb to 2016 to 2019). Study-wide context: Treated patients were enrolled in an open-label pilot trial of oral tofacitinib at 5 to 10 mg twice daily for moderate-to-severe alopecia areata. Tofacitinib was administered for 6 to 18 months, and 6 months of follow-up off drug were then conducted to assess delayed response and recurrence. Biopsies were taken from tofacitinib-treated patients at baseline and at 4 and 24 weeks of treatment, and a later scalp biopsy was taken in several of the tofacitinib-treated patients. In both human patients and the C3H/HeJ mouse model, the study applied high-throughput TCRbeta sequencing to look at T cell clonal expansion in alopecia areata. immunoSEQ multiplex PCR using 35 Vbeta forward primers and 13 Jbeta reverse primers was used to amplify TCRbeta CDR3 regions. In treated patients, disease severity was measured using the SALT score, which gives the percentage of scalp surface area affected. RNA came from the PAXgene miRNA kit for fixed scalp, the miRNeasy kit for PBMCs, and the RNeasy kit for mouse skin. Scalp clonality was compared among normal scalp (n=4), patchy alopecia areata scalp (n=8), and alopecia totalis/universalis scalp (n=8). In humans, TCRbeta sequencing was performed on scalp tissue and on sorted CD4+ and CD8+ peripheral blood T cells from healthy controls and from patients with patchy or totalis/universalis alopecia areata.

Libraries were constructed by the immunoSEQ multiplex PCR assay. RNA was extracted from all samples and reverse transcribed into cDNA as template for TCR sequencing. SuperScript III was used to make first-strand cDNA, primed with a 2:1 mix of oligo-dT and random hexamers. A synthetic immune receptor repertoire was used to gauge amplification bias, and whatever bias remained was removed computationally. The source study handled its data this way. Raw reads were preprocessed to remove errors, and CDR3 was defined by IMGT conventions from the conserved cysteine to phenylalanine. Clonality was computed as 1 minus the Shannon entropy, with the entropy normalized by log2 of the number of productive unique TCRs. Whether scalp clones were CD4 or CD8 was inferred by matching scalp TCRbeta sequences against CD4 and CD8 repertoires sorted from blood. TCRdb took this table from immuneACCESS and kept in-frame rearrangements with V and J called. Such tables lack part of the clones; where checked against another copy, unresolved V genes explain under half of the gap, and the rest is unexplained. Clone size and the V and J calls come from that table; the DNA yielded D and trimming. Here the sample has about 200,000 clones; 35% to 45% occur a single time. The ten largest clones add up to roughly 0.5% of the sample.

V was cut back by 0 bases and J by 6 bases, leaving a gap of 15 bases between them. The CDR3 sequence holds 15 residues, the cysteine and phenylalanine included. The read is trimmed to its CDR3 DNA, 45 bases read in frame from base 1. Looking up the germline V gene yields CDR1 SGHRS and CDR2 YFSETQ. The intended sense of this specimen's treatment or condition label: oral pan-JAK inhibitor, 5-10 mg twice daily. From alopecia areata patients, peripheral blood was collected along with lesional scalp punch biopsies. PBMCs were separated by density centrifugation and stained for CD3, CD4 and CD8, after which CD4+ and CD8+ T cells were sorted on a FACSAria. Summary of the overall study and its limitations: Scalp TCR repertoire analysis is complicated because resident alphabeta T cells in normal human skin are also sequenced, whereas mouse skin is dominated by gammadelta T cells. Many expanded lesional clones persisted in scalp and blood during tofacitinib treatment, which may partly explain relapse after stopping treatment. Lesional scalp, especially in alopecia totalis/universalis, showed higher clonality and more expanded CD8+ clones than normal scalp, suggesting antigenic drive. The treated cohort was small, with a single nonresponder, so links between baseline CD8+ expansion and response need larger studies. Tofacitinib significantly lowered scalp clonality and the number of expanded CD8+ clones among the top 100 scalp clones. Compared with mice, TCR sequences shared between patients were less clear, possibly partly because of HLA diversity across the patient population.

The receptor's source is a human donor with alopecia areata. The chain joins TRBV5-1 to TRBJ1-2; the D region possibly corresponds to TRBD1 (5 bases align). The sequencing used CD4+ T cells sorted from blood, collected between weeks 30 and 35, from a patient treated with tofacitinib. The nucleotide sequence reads TGCGCCAGCAGCTTGGATACCCAGGGCGGGGATGGCTACACCTTC. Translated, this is CASSLDTQGGDGYTF.